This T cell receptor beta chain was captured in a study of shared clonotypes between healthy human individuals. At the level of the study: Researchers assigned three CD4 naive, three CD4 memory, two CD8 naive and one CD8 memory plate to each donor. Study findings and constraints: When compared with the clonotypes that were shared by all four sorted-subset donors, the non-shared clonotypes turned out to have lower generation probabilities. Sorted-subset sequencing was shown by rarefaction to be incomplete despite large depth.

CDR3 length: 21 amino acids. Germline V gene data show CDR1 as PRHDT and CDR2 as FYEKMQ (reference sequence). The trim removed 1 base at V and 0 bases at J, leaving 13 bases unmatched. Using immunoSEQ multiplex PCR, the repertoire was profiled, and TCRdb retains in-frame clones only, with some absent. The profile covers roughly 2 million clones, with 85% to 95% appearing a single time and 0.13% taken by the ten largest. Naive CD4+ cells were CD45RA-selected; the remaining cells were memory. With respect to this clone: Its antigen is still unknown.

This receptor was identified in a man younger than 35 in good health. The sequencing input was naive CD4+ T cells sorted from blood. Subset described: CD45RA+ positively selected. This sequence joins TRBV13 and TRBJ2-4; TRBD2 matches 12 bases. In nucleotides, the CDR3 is TGTGCCAGCAGCTTAGAATCCCTACTAGCGGGAGGAACACTAGCCAAAAACATTCAGTACTTC. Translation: CASSLESLLAGGTLAKNIQYF. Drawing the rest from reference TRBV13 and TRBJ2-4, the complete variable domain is AAGVIQSPRHLIKEKRETATLKCYPIPRHDTVYWYQQGPGQDPQFLISFYEKMQSDKGSIPDRFSAQQFSDYHSELNMSSLELGDSALYFCASSLESLLAGGTLAKNIQYFGAGTRLSVL.